These 14 T cell receptor beta chains came from one sample sequenced in a study of blood T cell repertoires in COVID-19 (dated by TCRdb to between 2020 and 2021). To prepare the library, the immunoSEQ multiplex PCR assay was applied. TCRdb stores this immuneACCESS table with in-frame sequences only. Part of the clones is absent; in the studies checked, under half of the shortfall reflects unresolved V genes, and no reason is known for the rest. The sample table holds roughly 290,000 clones, of which approximately 85% were seen once. The ten largest account for 0.87% of the sample. Material: peripheral blood. The origin of the receptors is a human donor with COVID-19, enrolled during active disease. The donor label of this sample is uncertain.

This clone came up a few times. V is TRBV7-2 and J is TRBJ1-2; D is ambiguous. The germline V gene encodes CDR1 SGHTA and CDR2 FQGNSA. Trimming cost V 2 bases and J 8 bases, with 12 bases left between them. This CDR3 comprises 13 residues. The CDR3 is CASSLSEFRGYTF. Written as DNA, the CDR3 is TGTGCCAGCAGCTTATCGGAGTTCCGGGGCTACACCTTC.

The chain is built from TRBV28 and TRBJ1-2; possibly TRBD1 for D (6 bases). The length of the CDR3 is 14 residues. The germline gives CDR1 MDHEN, CDR2 SYDVKM. V was cut by 4 bases and J by 2 bases, with 11 bases left in between. The CDR3 DNA is TGTGCCAGCAGTTCCAGGACAGCCAACTATGGCTACACCTTC. The encoded protein is CASSSRTANYGYTF.

The CDR3 is CASPPAQVGDSNQPQHF. CDR3 nucleotide sequence: TGTGCCAGTCCTCCGGCACAGGTAGGAGATAGCAATCAGCCCCAGCATTTT. The rearrangement joins TRBV7-4 to TRBJ1-5; D perhaps matches TRBD1 (5 bases). The V gene's germline CDR1 is SGHVT and CDR2 SQSDAQ. Trimming stripped 9 bases from V and 0 bases from J, with 21 bases between. The CDR3 totals 17 residues.

The chain recombines TRBV6-1 with TRBJ1-4; D possibly corresponds to TRBD1 (5 bases). The CDR3 sequence is 16 residues long. Germline-derived CDR1 and CDR2 are MNHNS and SASEGT. Trimming pared 3 bases from V and 3 bases from J, leaving 14 bases between. The CDR3 DNA reads TGTGCCAGCAGTGACGCAGGGTATCGAGCTAATGAAAAACTGTTTTTT. Translating gives CASSDAGYRANEKLFF.

The chain carries TRBV7-9 and TRBJ2-1, with a weak D call TRBD2 (5 bases). Deletions cut 0 bases from V and 13 bases from J, with 10 bases between. Germline V gene sequence: CDR1 SEHNR, CDR2 FQNEAQ (reference sequence). The CDR3 has 12 amino acids. CDR3 coding DNA: TGTGCCAGCAGCTTAGCAGGGAGCCCCCAGTTCTTC. Translated, it gives CASSLAGSPQFF.

The chain joins TRBV29-1 to TRBJ2-7; TRBD2 matches at 8 bases. The CDR3 extends over 14 amino acids. The germline gives CDR1 SQVTM, CDR2 ANQGSEA. After removal of 3 bases from V and 4 bases from J, the junction contained 8 bases not matched to a gene. Here the CDR3 reads CSVDPAGEGYEQYF. As DNA, the CDR3 is TGCAGCGTTGATCCAGCGGGAGAGGGTTACGAGCAGTACTTC.

V gene TRBV19 combines with J gene TRBJ2-3; 10 positions match TRBD2. The CDR3 spans 16 residues. Trimming removed 5 bases from V and 3 bases from J; junction bases left unmatched: 8. Germline values: CDR1 LNHDA, CDR2 SQIVND (reference sequence). The CDR3 loop is CASSSSGTSATDTQYF. In DNA form, the CDR3 reads TGTGCCAGTAGTTCCTCCGGGACTAGCGCAACAGATACGCAGTATTTT. Together with reference TRBV19 and TRBJ2-3, the CDR3 gives the full variable domain: DGGITQSPKYLFRKEGQNVTLSCEQNLNHDAMYWYRQDPGQGLRLIYYSQIVNDFQKGDIAEGYSVSREKKESFPLTVTSAQKNPTAFYLCASSSSGTSATDTQYFGPGTRLTVL.

The V call is TRBV30, the J call TRBJ2-5; D call uncertain. Deletions cut 4 bases from V and 1 base from J, with 7 bases between. This CDR3 is built from 12 residues. From germline, CDR1 is GTSNPN and CDR2 SVGIG (reference sequence). The CDR3 DNA follows: TGTGCCTGGAACTCGGGCCAAGAGACCCAGTACTTC. This encodes CAWNSGQETQYF.

DNA for the CDR3: TGTGCCAGCTCAGCGGGACTCCGAAGGGACGGCTACACCTTC. Protein: CASSAGLRRDGYTF. This chain connects TRBV18 to TRBJ1-2; TRBD1 is a possible D gene (5 bases). Germline assignment: CDR1 KGHSH and CDR2 LQKENI. V was clipped by 5 bases and J by 8 bases, with 18 bases between them. CDR3 length equals 14 residues.

The chain employs TRBV7-9 and TRBJ1-3, with D perhaps matching TRBD1 (5 bases). The CDR3 loop spans 14 amino acids. Germline values: CDR1 SEHNR, CDR2 FQNEAQ (reference sequence). Between the trimmed V and J ends, which lost 2 bases and 2 bases, there was a span of 7 bases. As DNA, the CDR3 is TGTGCCAGCAGCTTAAGGGGCGCTGGAAACACCATATATTTT. Its translation: CASSLRGAGNTIYF.

The chain employs TRBV11-2 and TRBJ2-1; TRBD2 matches at 7 bases. Germline trimming cut 5 bases from V and 9 bases from J; bases unmatched to any gene: 19. CDR1 SGHAT and CDR2 FQNNGV come from the germline V gene. The CDR3 has 17 residues. Here the CDR3 DNA reads TGTGCCAGCAGCCCTCGGACTAGTGAACTGATACGTGGTGAGCAGTTCTTC. Amino acids: CASSPRTSELIRGEQFF.

The CDR3 region is CASSLDLTASYNEQFF. The CDR3 region has the DNA TGCGCCAGCAGCTTGGATTTGACAGCCTCCTACAATGAGCAGTTCTTC. The rearrangement joins TRBV5-1 to TRBJ2-1; TRBD1 might be the D (5 bases). V was pared by 0 bases and J by 0 bases, with 10 bases between. Germline V gives CDR1 SGHRS, CDR2 YFSETQ. CDR3 size: 16 residues.

This clone was seen only once. This chain uses TRBV29-1 with TRBJ1-1; the D is unclear. V gave up 7 bases and J gave up 0 bases, with 9 bases separating them. This CDR3 has 12 amino acids. Germline lookup yields CDR1 SQVTM and CDR2 ANQGSEA. The CDR3, as DNA: TGCAGCGGTAAACAGATGAACACTGAAGCTTTCTTT. This translates into CSGKQMNTEAFF.

The V call is TRBV19, the J call TRBJ1-4, with D unresolved. Deletions cut 3 bases from V and 1 base from J, with 6 bases between. The germline V gene has CDR1 LNHDA and CDR2 SQIVND (reference sequence). The CDR3 is made up of 14 amino acids. CDR3 residues: CASSMRQTNEKLFF. CDR3 DNA sequence: TGTGCCAGTAGTATGAGGCAAACTAATGAAAAACTGTTTTTT.